This TCR beta chain is drawn from a study of radiation and T cells in renal cell carcinoma. Regarding the study as a whole: Top tumor clonotypes rose in blood 2 weeks post-radiation, then contracted.

A remark on this clone: Its specificity is unknown.

Time point in this sample: blood 2 weeks post-SBRT. Treatment: 15 Gy SBRT to primary tumor, nephrectomy 4 weeks later. From germline, CDR1 is MNHNS and CDR2 SASEGT. The V end lost 8 bases, the J end lost 4 bases, and 11 bases lay between the germline ends. This CDR3 spans 12 amino acids. This table comes from immunoSEQ multiplex PCR, and its TCRdb copy is limited to in-frame clones, with some not included. The sample holds roughly 78,000 clones, about 81% seen once. The chain employs TRBV6-1 and TRBJ2-5; D is perhaps TRBD1 (6 bases). The sequencing used blood, collected from a patient whose treatment included radiotherapy and nephrectomy. The sequence derives from a man aged 55 to 70 with renal cell carcinoma. DNA for the CDR3: TGTGCCAGCCAGACAGGTAGAGAGACCCAGTACTTC. Protein sequence: CASQTGRETQYF.